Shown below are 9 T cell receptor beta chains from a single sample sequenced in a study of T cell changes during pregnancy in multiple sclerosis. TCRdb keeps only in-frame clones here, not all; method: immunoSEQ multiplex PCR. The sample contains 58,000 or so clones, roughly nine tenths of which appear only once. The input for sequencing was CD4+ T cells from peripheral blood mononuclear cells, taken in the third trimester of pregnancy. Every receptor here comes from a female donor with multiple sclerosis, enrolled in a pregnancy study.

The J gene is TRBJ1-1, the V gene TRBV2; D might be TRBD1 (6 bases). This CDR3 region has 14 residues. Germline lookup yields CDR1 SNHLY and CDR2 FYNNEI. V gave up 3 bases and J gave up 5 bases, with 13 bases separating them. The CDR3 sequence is CASSDRGAITEAFF. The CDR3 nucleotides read TGTGCCAGCAGTGACCGGGGGGCTATAACTGAAGCTTTCTTT.

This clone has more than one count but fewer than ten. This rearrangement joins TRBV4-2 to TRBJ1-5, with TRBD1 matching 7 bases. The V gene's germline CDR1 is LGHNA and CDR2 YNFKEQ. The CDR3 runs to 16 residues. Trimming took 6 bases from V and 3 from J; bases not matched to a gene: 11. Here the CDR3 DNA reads TGTGCCAGCAGTCAAAGCCCAACAGGGGACAATCAGCCCCAGCATTTT. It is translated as CASSQSPTGDNQPQHF.

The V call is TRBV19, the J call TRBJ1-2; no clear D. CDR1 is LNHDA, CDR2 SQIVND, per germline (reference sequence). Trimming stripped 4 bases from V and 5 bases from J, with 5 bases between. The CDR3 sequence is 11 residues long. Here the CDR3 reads CASSTGYGYTF. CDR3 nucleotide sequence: TGTGCCAGTAGTACGGGGTATGGCTACACCTTC.

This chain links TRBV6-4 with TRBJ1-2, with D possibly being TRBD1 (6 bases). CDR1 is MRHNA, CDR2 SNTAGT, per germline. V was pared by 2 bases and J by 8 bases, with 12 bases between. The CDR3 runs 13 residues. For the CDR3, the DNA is TGTGCCAGCAGTGACGATAGGGGGATCGGCTACACCTTC. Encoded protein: CASSDDRGIGYTF.

CDR3 sequence (DNA): TGTGCCAGCAGTGGATGGACAGGGGAGAATGAAAAACTGTTTTTT. This encodes CASSGWTGENEKLFF. The genes are TRBV25-1 and TRBJ1-4; 9 bases align to TRBD1. The germline V gene encodes CDR1 MGHDK and CDR2 SYGVNS. The CDR3 contains 15 residues. V shed 4 bases, J shed 5 bases, and the junction held 5 bases outside the gene matches.

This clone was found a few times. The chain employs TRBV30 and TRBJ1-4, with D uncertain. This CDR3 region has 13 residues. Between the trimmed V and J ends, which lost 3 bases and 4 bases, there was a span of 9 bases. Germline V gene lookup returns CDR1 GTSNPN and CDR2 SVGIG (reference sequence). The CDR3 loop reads CAWRLPSNEKLFF. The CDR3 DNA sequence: TGTGCCTGGAGGTTACCGAGTAATGAAAAACTGTTTTTT.

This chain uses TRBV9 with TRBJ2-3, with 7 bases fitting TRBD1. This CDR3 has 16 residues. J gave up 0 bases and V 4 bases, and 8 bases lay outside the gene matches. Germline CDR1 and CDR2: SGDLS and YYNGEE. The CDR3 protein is CASSLTGSTSTDTQYF. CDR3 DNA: TGTGCCAGCAGCTTGACAGGGTCGACTAGCACAGATACGCAGTATTTT.

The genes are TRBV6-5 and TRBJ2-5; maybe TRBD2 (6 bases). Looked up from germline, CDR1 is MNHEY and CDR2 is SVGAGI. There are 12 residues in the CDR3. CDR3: CVVTTEGETQYF. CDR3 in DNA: TGTGTAGTGACGACGGAGGGGGAGACCCAGTACTTC.

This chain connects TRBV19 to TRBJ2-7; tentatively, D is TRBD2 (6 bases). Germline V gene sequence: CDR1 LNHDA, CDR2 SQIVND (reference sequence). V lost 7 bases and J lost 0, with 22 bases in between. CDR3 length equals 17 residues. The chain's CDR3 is CASKLTSGTVVSYEQYF. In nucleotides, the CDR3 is TGTGCCAGTAAACTCACCTCCGGGACTGTTGTCTCCTACGAGCAGTACTTC. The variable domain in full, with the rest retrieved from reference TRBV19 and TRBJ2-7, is DGGITQSPKYLFRKEGQNVTLSCEQNLNHDAMYWYRQDPGQGLRLIYYSQIVNDFQKGDIAEGYSVSREKKESFPLTVTSAQKNPTAFYLCASKLTSGTVVSYEQYFGPGTRLTVT.